This TCR beta chain derives from a study of shared T cell receptors in the human thymus. The method was immunoSEQ multiplex PCR; TCRdb's version includes in-frame clones alone and lacks a portion of them. The sample lists 720,000 or so clones; 80% to 90% were seen once. Germline V gene sequence: CDR1 KGHSY, CDR2 FQNENV. Between the trimmed V and J ends, which lost 0 bases and 2 bases, there was a span of 7 bases. The CDR3 is 14 amino acids. The same sample was also studied in work on human thymus T cells.

Sequenced sample: thymocytes. The origin of this receptor is a girl in the first two years of life with a congenital heart defect. The chain carries TRBV16 and TRBJ1-1; maybe TRBD1 (5 bases). Here the CDR3 reads CASSQSTANTEAFF. For the CDR3, the DNA is TGTGCCAGCAGCCAATCGACAGCTAACACTGAAGCTTTCTTT.